The rows below give T cell receptor beta chains drawn from one sample of a study of T cell responses to AZD1222 COVID-19 vaccine. Assay used: immunoSEQ multiplex PCR; TCRdb lists only in-frame clones, some missing. The table records some 100,000 clones, around 87% of them present only once. Sample: peripheral blood, taken 28 days after the second AZD1222 dose. The receptor set was obtained from an adult who received the AZD1222 COVID-19 vaccine. Both conserved end residues are part of each CDR3. The D gene is left open where the match is weak. Where a row states a size, it is once, few, many or the class of an expanded clone; other rows omit it.

>-|-|TRBJ2-1|15|TRBV4-2
CASSQETSSRNEQFF
TGTGCCAGCAGCCAAGAGACTAGTTCTCGGAATGAGCAGTTCTTC
>-|-|TRBJ1-2|15|TRBV4-3
CASSQDPGYDYGYTF
TGCGCCAGCAGCCAAGATCCGGGATATGACTATGGCTACACCTTC
>TRBD1|-|TRBJ1-2|13|TRBV12-3/TRBV12-4
CASSQTGGRLYTF
TGTGCCAGCAGTCAGACAGGGGGACGTCTCTACACCTTC
>TRBD2|-|TRBJ2-3|17|TRBV2
CASSVLRLAGGTDTQYF
TGTGCCAGCAGTGTTCTACGACTAGCGGGGGGAACAGATACGCAGTATTTT
>-|-|TRBJ1-5|16|TRBV5-1
CASSPVGGDSNQPQHF
TGCGCCAGCAGTCCCGTAGGAGGGGATAGCAATCAGCCCCAGCATTTT
>-|-|TRBJ1-4|11|TRBV19
CASSTPEKLFF
TGTGCCAGTAGTACGCCAGAAAAACTGTTTTTT
>-|-|TRBJ1-1|14|TRBV5-6
CASREGPPGTEAFF
TGTGCCAGCAGAGAGGGACCCCCAGGCACTGAAGCTTTCTTT
>-|-|TRBJ1-5|13|TRBV12-3/TRBV12-4
CASSPPGIGPQHF
TGTGCCAGCAGTCCCCCGGGGATTGGGCCCCAGCATTTT
>-|few|TRBJ1-2|15|TRBV5-6
CASSLGGGIGYGYTF
TGTGCCAGCAGCTTGGGTGGGGGAATAGGGTATGGCTACACCTTC
>-|-|TRBJ1-1|14|TRBV19
CASSIDRFNTEAFF
TGTGCCAGTAGTATTGACAGATTCAACACTGAAGCTTTCTTT
>-|-|TRBJ1-2|13|TRBV16
CASSLGQFYGYTF
TGTGCCAGCAGCCTCGGACAGTTCTATGGCTACACCTTC
>-|once|TRBJ2-5|16|TRBV28
CASSFTSSFSRETQYF
TGTGCCAGCAGTTTCACAAGTAGCTTCTCCCGGGAGACCCAGTACTTC
>TRBD1|-|TRBJ1-5|16|TRBV11-2
CASSSGQGHFNQPQHF
TGTGCCAGCAGCTCGGGACAGGGACACTTCAATCAGCCCCAGCATTTT
>TRBD1|-|TRBJ2-7|14|TRBV5-1
CASSLRDSSYEQYF
TGCGCCAGCAGCCTAAGGGACAGCTCCTACGAGCAGTACTTC
>-|-|TRBJ2-7|12|TRBV7-2
CASSATGNEQYF
TGTGCCAGCAGCGCTACAGGGAACGAGCAGTACTTC
>TRBD2|-|TRBJ2-1|15|TRBV5-4
CASSQSSGGPHEQFF
TGTGCCAGCAGCCAATCTAGCGGGGGGCCCCATGAGCAGTTCTTC
>-|once|TRBJ2-1|14|TRBV6-5
CASSGHRTNNEQFF
TGTGCCAGCAGCGGACATAGAACTAACAATGAGCAGTTCTTC
>TRBD1|-|TRBJ1-1|12|TRBV29-1
CSARQGLTEAFF
TGCAGCGCTAGACAGGGGCTCACTGAAGCTTTCTTT
>-|-|TRBJ2-5|14|TRBV7-7
CASSFAGVGETQYF
TGTGCCAGCAGCTTTGCAGGGGTGGGAGAGACCCAGTACTTC
>TRBD1|-|TRBJ2-7|15|TRBV7-7
CASSPGQGPTYEQYF
TGTGCCAGCAGCCCCGGACAGGGGCCTACCTACGAGCAGTACTTC
>-|-|TRBJ2-3|14|TRBV19
CASSSWGGTDTQYF
TGTGCCAGTAGTAGTTGGGGGGGCACAGATACGCAGTATTTT
>TRBD1|once|TRBJ1-5|15|TRBV19
CASTDRQDSNQPQHF
TGTGCCAGTACGGACAGGCAGGATAGCAATCAGCCCCAGCATTTT
>-|-|TRBJ2-5|18|TRBV3-1/TRBV3-2
CASSQMEGGEVGRQTQYF
TGTGCCAGCAGCCAAATGGAGGGCGGGGAGGTGGGTAGACAGACCCAGTACTTC
>-|-|TRBJ2-2|14|TRBV11-2
CASSLRTLVGELFF
TGTGCCAGCAGCCTACGGACCCTAGTGGGGGAGCTGTTTTTT
>-|-|TRBJ2-1|13|TRBV6-4
CASNPTRFGEQFF
TGTGCCAGCAACCCGACTAGATTCGGCGAGCAGTTCTTC
>-|-|TRBJ1-2|13|TRBV7-6
CASSLRVNYGYTF
TGTGCCAGCAGCTTACGGGTGAACTATGGCTACACCTTC
>TRBD2|once|TRBJ2-7|14|TRBV6-2/TRBV6-3
CASSRAGGPGEQYF
TGTGCCAGCAGTCGAGCGGGAGGGCCCGGCGAGCAGTACTTC
>-|-|TRBJ1-2|18|TRBV9
CASSQGSMWASANYGYTF
TGTGCCAGCAGCCAGGGATCTATGTGGGCCTCCGCTAACTATGGCTACACCTTC
>-|-|TRBJ1-5|12|TRBV6-5
CATGRFNQPQHF
TGTGCCACCGGACGGTTCAATCAGCCCCAGCATTTT
>-|-|TRBJ1-5|12|TRBV6-5
CASKRNNQPQHF
TGTGCCAGCAAGAGGAACAATCAGCCCCAGCATTTT
>-|-|TRBJ1-1|14|TRBV5-1
CASSLSGQNTEAFF
TGCGCCAGCAGCTTGAGCGGGCAGAACACTGAAGCTTTCTTT
>-|-|TRBJ2-3|15|TRBV9
CASSVAGPYTDTQYF
TGTGCCAGCAGCGTAGCTGGGCCTTACACAGATACGCAGTATTTT
>-|-|TRBJ1-1|13|TRBV19
CASSPRVNTEAFF
TGTGCCAGTAGCCCCAGGGTGAACACTGAAGCTTTCTTT
>TRBD2|-|TRBJ2-2|14|TRBV7-9
CASRGLADTGELFF
TGTGCCAGCAGGGGACTAGCGGACACCGGGGAGCTGTTTTTT
>-|-|TRBJ2-7|15|TRBV5-1
CASSPPAGTSGEQYF
TGCGCCAGCAGCCCACCAGCCGGGACGTCGGGCGAGCAGTACTTC
>-|-|TRBJ1-2|14|TRBV27
CASSFQQGWGGYTF
TGTGCCAGCAGTTTCCAGCAGGGATGGGGTGGCTACACCTTC
>-|-|TRBJ2-3|13|TRBV7-2
CASGAGPTDTQYF
TGTGCCAGCGGGGCGGGGCCCACAGATACGCAGTATTTT
>-|-|TRBJ2-5|15|TRBV11-2
CASSPGGANQETQYF
TGTGCCAGCAGCCCTGGCGGGGCCAACCAAGAGACCCAGTACTTC
>TRBD2|-|TRBJ2-1|17|TRBV7-6
CASSFLAGGSSYNEQFF
TGTGCCAGCAGCTTTTTAGCGGGAGGGAGCTCCTACAATGAGCAGTTCTTC
>TRBD1|-|TRBJ1-1|14|TRBV6-5
CASSIQGGGTEAFF
TGTGCCAGCAGTATACAGGGGGGAGGCACTGAAGCTTTCTTT
>TRBD1|-|TRBJ1-3|14|TRBV6-1
CASSETGGRNTIYF
TGTGCCAGCAGTGAGACAGGGGGCAGGAACACCATATATTTT
>-|once|TRBJ2-3|15|TRBV7-3
CASSLSGTSRDTQYF
TGTGCCAGCAGCTTATCCGGGACTTCTCGAGATACGCAGTATTTT
>-|-|TRBJ2-7|15|TRBV4-3
CASSQDFAKTYEQYF
TGCGCCAGCAGCCAAGATTTTGCCAAGACCTACGAGCAGTACTTC
>-|-|TRBJ1-5|16|TRBV7-2
CASSLVGGTSNQPQHF
TGTGCCAGCAGCTTAGTCGGAGGGACTAGCAATCAGCCCCAGCATTTT
>-|once|TRBJ2-1|11|TRBV27
CASGWSGEQFF
TGTGCCAGCGGGTGGTCGGGGGAGCAGTTCTTC
>TRBD1|-|TRBJ1-6|14|TRBV6-5
CASRLTGGDSPLHF
TGTGCCAGCAGGTTGACAGGGGGGGATTCACCCCTCCACTTT
>-|-|TRBJ2-1|19|TRBV5-1
CASRPGRRADRVTDREQFF
TGCGCCAGCAGACCAGGACGGCGTGCGGACCGCGTGACGGACCGTGAGCAGTTCTTC
>-|-|TRBJ1-3|14|TRBV4-3
CASSLDHSGNTIYF
TGCGCCAGCAGTCTAGACCACTCTGGAAACACCATATATTTT
>TRBD1|-|TRBJ1-4|21|TRBV14
CASSQETVLWTGREEDEKLFF
TGTGCCAGCAGCCAAGAAACCGTACTCTGGACAGGGCGGGAAGAGGATGAAAAACTGTTTTTT
>-|medium-sized|TRBJ2-2|13|TRBV21-1
CASSKRHTGELFF
TGTGCCAGCAGCAAAAGACACACCGGGGAGCTGTTTTTT
>-|-|TRBJ1-6|17|TRBV2
CASSKLGALTPNSPLHF
TGTGCCAGCAGTAAGCTAGGGGCCCTGACCCCTAATTCACCCCTCCACTTT
>-|-|TRBJ2-5|15|TRBV7-3
CASSPYSTAQETQYF
TGTGCCAGCAGCCCCTATTCGACGGCTCAAGAGACCCAGTACTTC
>-|-|TRBJ1-4|13|TRBV7-9
CASSLGPGEKLFF
TGTGCCAGCAGCTTAGGCCCCGGGGAAAAACTGTTTTTT
>-|-|TRBJ1-6|15|TRBV18
CASSPSGLANSPLHF
TGTGCCAGCTCACCGTCGGGACTCGCTAATTCACCCCTCCACTTT
>TRBD1|once|TRBJ2-2|18|TRBV7-3
CASSLRARGPLNTGELFF
TGTGCCAGCAGCTTAAGGGCGAGGGGGCCGTTGAACACCGGGGAGCTGTTTTTT
>-|-|TRBJ1-1|13|TRBV5-1
CASSKGVDTEAFF
TGCGCCAGCAGCAAGGGGGTTGACACTGAAGCTTTCTTT
>-|-|TRBJ1-1|14|TRBV2
CASWPGTSNTEAFF
TGTGCCAGCTGGCCCGGGACAAGCAACACTGAAGCTTTCTTT